The T cell receptor beta chain under discussion was sequenced for a study of beta chain features in type 1 diabetes. Study-wide findings and caveats: Researchers report that Type 1 diabetes patients had moderately but significantly shorter TCRB CDR3s across all four CD4+ subsets.

Every bit of the isolated RNA underwent reverse transcription, so sequencing read expressed TCRB transcripts. Produced via immunoSEQ multiplex PCR; TCRdb's table is partial and in-frame only. The sample lists around 300,000 clones, about 15% occurring once. This clone came up a few times. Its antigen is as yet unknown. With 5 bases clipped from V and 2 bases from J, the junction kept 8 bases outside the gene matches. Germline lookup yields CDR1 SQVTM and CDR2 ANQGSEA. CDR3 length: 14 residues. The chain links TRBV29-1 to TRBJ1-1, with 7 bases lining up with TRBD1. The sequence was collected from a man between 18 and 29 years old with type 1 diabetes. Sequencing input: naive CD4+ T cells from blood. The chain's CDR3 is CSVLPGTANTEAFF. In DNA, the CDR3 is TGCAGCGTTTTGCCCGGGACAGCCAACACTGAAGCTTTCTTT. Drawing the rest from reference TRBV29-1 and TRBJ1-1, the complete variable domain is SAVISQKPSRDICQRGTSLTIQCQVDSQVTMMFWYRQQPGQSLTLIATANQGSEATYESGFVIDKFPISRPNLTFSTLTVSNMSPEDSSIYLCSVLPGTANTEAFFGQGTRLTVV.